The rows below give T cell receptor beta chains drawn from one sample of a study of CD8+CD57+ T cells in acquired aplastic anemia. TCRdb re-called the reads with MiXCR, one entry per CDR3 protein. The sample consists of 350,000 to 450,000 distinct CDR3 sequences, about two thirds of them appearing once. Source material: sorted CD4+, CD8+, or CD8+CD57+ T cells (not recorded which) from PBMCs. All receptors come from a human donor in good health, serving as a control. The CDR3 runs from the conserved cysteine through the conserved F or W. Where a row states a size, it is once, few, many or the class of an expanded clone; other rows omit it.

TRBV6-1	few	CASSAGGYSNEKLFF
TRBV7-2	-	CASSLGAETQYFGQFF
TRBV27	-	CASSLLQGIGDTQYF
TRBV7-3	-	CASSLGPPTHVLTF
TRBV9	many	CASSANGEYQETQYF
TRBV19	-	CASSTTTNTEAFFGQF
TRBV9	-	CATSRDLGVGDYF
TRBV11-3	-	CASSTWDRGGETNEKLFF
TRBV7-9	-	CASSTGHGAVQYFF
TRBV5-8	once	CASSLGQPSVYEQYF
TRBV15	-	CATSRQSGSYEQYF
TRBV2	many	CASNGDRGHEQYF
TRBV11-1	few	CASSILVGLAGVNNEQFF
TRBV20-1	-	CSAKQGRYGSEAFF
TRBV25-1	-	CASSATSSYNSPLHF
TRBV12-3/TRBV12-4	many	CASSLQPANYGYTF
TRBV6-5	-	CASRREGSNEKLFF
TRBV7-6	-	CASSPRVGEQYF
TRBV7-2	-	CAGSRQGGITGALLHF
TRBV29-1	many	CSVGGGLYNEQFF
TRBV9	-	CASSVSTGLTYEQYF
TRBV7-2	-	CASSPGPGTYEQYF
TRBV15	-	CATLSGGALTEAFF
TRBV2	-	CASRGSPGTDTQYF
TRBV25-1	few	CASSGNTDTQYF
TRBV27	few	CASSLVGTSCDFSYEQYF
TRBV19	-	CATLESRISRNTIYF
TRBV5-8	-	CASSSYRVHTDTQYF
TRBV5-6	-	CASSRVGVTEAFF